The 6 T cell receptor beta chains below all came from one sample that was sequenced in a study of T-cell reconstitution after alpha-beta-depleted transplantation in children. Researchers prepared the TCRbeta library using unique molecular identifiers, the study reports. TCRdb re-called the PCR reads through MiXCR, storing one row per CDR3 protein. The sample records roughly 120,000 distinct CDR3 sequences, 20% to 25% being singletons. The material was PBMCs, mostly from graft donor cells, obtained 180 days after TCRalphabeta/CD19-depleted stem cell transplant. The receptor source for this set is a male patient between 2 and 10 years old who had a stem cell transplant for chronic granulomatous disease, so the T cells may come from the graft donor.

There are many counts of this clonotype. This chain connects TRBV5-1 to TRBJ1-2, with D tentatively TRBD1 (5 bases). The CDR3 covers 13 residues. Germline CDR1 is SGHRS and CDR2 is YFSETQ. The V end lost 4 bases, the J end lost 5 bases, and 12 bases lay between the germline ends. CDR3 nucleotide sequence: TGCGCCAGCAGCCCTGGTAGGGGTTATGGCTACACCTTC. Translating it yields CASSPGRGYGYTF.

The V call is TRBV24-1, the J call TRBJ2-3; a possible D gene is TRBD2 (5 bases). Per the germline V gene, CDR1 is KGHDR and CDR2 is SFDVKD. The CDR3 sequence is 12 residues long. The ends were cut back, 8 bases at V and 2 bases at J, with 7 bases in the middle. The DNA for the CDR3 is TGTGCCACCACGGACTTCACAGATACGCAGTATTTT. The encoded protein is CATTDFTDTQYF.

This chain links TRBV5-1 with TRBJ2-3; TRBD1 matches 8 bases. V dropped 2 bases and J dropped 3; count of bases not matched to a gene: 5. The CDR3 sequence is 15 residues long. CDR1 and CDR2 (germline): SGHRS, YFSETQ. The CDR3 loop is CASSFTGGMTDTQYF. The DNA for the CDR3 is TGCGCCAGCAGCTTTACAGGGGGTATGACAGATACGCAGTATTTT.

In this sample, this clonotype turned up many times. V and J are TRBV5-6 and TRBJ2-1, with 9 bases aligning to TRBD1. Germline trimming cut 0 bases from V and 8 bases from J; bases unmatched to any gene: 12. The germline V gene encodes CDR1 SGHDT and CDR2 YYEEEE. The CDR3 consists of 17 residues. CDR3 amino acids: CASSLAVGTGLWDEQFF. Here the CDR3 DNA reads TGTGCCAGCAGCTTGGCGGTCGGGACAGGGTTATGGGATGAGCAGTTCTTC.

This clonotype appeared many times. The chain carries TRBV20-1 and TRBJ2-7; D uncertain. V was shortened by 5 bases and J by 0 bases, with 14 bases between the two germline ends. The germline V gene has CDR1 DFQATT and CDR2 SNEGSKA (reference sequence). The CDR3 length is 14 residues. The CDR3: CSAAPWSSSYEQYF. CDR3 nucleotide sequence: TGCAGTGCTGCCCCGTGGAGTAGCTCCTACGAGCAGTACTTC.

The V and J genes are TRBV12-3 or TRBV12-4 and TRBJ2-1; D tentatively fits TRBD1 or TRBD2 (5 bases each). The CDR3 consists of 16 residues. V was clipped by 3 bases and J by 1 base, with 13 bases between them. The CDR3: CASSFGAGGSYNEQFF. The CDR3 coding sequence is TGTGCCAGCAGTTTCGGGGCAGGAGGATCCTACAATGAGCAGTTCTTC.